The clone carrying this T cell receptor (beta chain) was found once. Its antigen is undetermined. This sample stems from a study of chemoradiotherapy in HPV16-positive cancers. Across the study: Functional T-cell assays on a couple of HPV16-positive patients' cells defined candidate HPV-specific clones and common TCR motifs.

General study findings and limits: Non-HPV-specific T cells did not expand in tumors during treatment, whereas candidate HPV-specific clones and E7-related motifs did. In HPV16-positive patients, HPV-responsive T-cell expansion tracked better recurrence-free survival. Only a couple of HPV16-positive patients supplied the functional HPV-specificity definition.

The CDR3 has 20 amino acids. Trimming removed 0 bases from V and 6 bases from J; junction bases left unmatched: 17. The germline V gene has CDR1 LGHNA and CDR2 YSLEER. Method: immunoSEQ multiplex PCR; TCRdb's copy keeps in-frame clones and lacks some. In the table there are about 4,400 clones, 85% to 90% of which are singletons. The genes are TRBV4-3 and TRBJ2-2, with 9 positions matching TRBD2. This TCR was sampled from a human donor with HPV-associated anogenital cancer. This material was obtained from a patient who underwent chemoradiotherapy. The CDR3 DNA is TGCGCCAGCAGCCAAGATGATTATGCGGCGGGGGGGCCCCACGCCGGGGAGCTGTTTTTT. Translating it yields CASSQDDYAAGGPHAGELFF.